A selection of T cell receptor beta chains follows, all from one sample in a study of cytomegalovirus exposure and HLA in healthy donors. Data came from immunoSEQ multiplex PCR; TCRdb stores just in-frame clones and leaves some out. Of about 99,000 clones in the sample, 60% to 80% are singletons; the top ten hold roughly 4%. Material: PBMCs. These receptors came from a man in his fifties or sixties in good health and CMV-seropositive. CDR3s include the opening cysteine and the closing phenylalanine or tryptophan. A D gene is named only where the DNA matches it firmly. Not every row has a clone size; where given, it reads once, few, many or a size class.

V,size,J,D,CDR3,DNA
TRBV19,once,TRBJ2-4,.,CASSLGHRRNIQYF,TGTGCCAGTAGTTTGGGACATAGGAGAAACATTCAGTACTTC
TRBV19,.,TRBJ2-7,.,CASNPPGSYEQYF,TGTGCCAGTAACCCCCCGGGCTCCTACGAGCAGTACTTC
TRBV5-4,.,TRBJ2-7,TRBD1,CASSAGTGGAEQYF,TGTGCCAGCAGCGCAGGGACAGGGGGCGCCGAGCAGTACTTC
TRBV30,.,TRBJ2-2,TRBD2,CAWSSGRGVTGELFF,TGTGCCTGGAGTAGCGGGAGAGGGGTCACCGGGGAGCTGTTTTTT
TRBV10-3,.,TRBJ2-7,TRBD2,CAIRTPGLTYEQYF,TGTGCCATCAGGACTCCGGGACTAACCTACGAGCAGTACTTC
TRBV11-2,few,TRBJ2-3,TRBD2,CASSFGLAASTDTQYF,TGTGCCAGCAGCTTCGGACTAGCGGCTAGCACAGATACGCAGTATTTT
TRBV4-3,.,TRBJ2-5,TRBD1,CASSQEPPQGAGETQYF,TGCGCCAGCAGCCAAGAACCACCTCAGGGGGCGGGGGAGACCCAGTACTTC
TRBV5-4,few,TRBJ2-7,TRBD2,CASSLGGLAGYEQYF,TGTGCCAGCAGCTTGGGGGGACTAGCGGGTTACGAGCAGTACTTC
TRBV5-1,.,TRBJ2-3,.,CASSSFGGQGTDTQYF,TGCGCCAGCAGCTCTTTCGGGGGGCAGGGTACAGATACGCAGTATTTT
TRBV6-6,few,TRBJ1-6,.,CASWEGTSPLHF,TGTGCCAGCTGGGAGGGGACCTCACCCCTCCACTTT
TRBV6-1,.,TRBJ2-7,TRBD2,CASSEEMAGAYEQYF,TGTGCCAGCAGTGAAGAGATGGCGGGAGCCTACGAGCAGTACTTC
TRBV19,.,TRBJ2-7,TRBD1,CASSNRGKDEQYF,TGTGCCAGTAGTAACAGGGGCAAGGACGAGCAGTACTTC
TRBV28,.,TRBJ1-1,TRBD1,CASSLPTGRNTEAFF,TGTGCCAGCAGTTTACCGACAGGGAGAAACACTGAAGCTTTCTTT
TRBV15,.,TRBJ2-1,TRBD2,CATHPGTSVREAFF,TGTGCCACCCATCCCGGGACTAGCGTCCGAGAGGCGTTCTTC
TRBV4-3,once,TRBJ2-5,TRBD2,CASSQLAGGGETQYF,TGCGCCAGCAGCCAACTAGCGGGAGGGGGAGAGACCCAGTACTTC
TRBV30,.,TRBJ2-3,TRBD2,CAWRRLAESTDTQYF,TGTGCCTGGAGACGACTAGCAGAAAGCACAGATACGCAGTATTTT
TRBV19,few,TRBJ2-7,.,CASSIAVATYEQYF,TGTGCCAGTAGTATAGCTGTAGCCACGTACGAGCAGTACTTC
TRBV5-4,.,TRBJ2-7,.,CASSAAASYEQYF,TGTGCCAGCAGCGCTGCGGCATCCTACGAGCAGTACTTC
TRBV2,.,TRBJ1-5,.,CASRRTISNQPQHF,TGTGCCAGCAGGAGGACAATTAGCAATCAGCCCCAGCATTTT
TRBV19,.,TRBJ2-4,.,CASSTRQEIQYF,TGTGCCAGTAGTACCCGACAGGAGATTCAGTACTTC
TRBV28,.,TRBJ1-1,.,CASTTSMNTEAFF,TGTGCCAGTACCACTTCAATGAACACTGAAGCTTTCTTT
TRBV5-1,.,TRBJ2-1,.,CASSGRGHEQFF,TGCGCCAGCAGCGGCAGGGGCCATGAGCAGTTCTTC
TRBV20-1,.,TRBJ1-1,.,CSASGLTGAFF,TGCAGTGCTAGCGGGTTGACTGGAGCTTTCTTT
TRBV5-1,.,TRBJ2-2,.,CASSLSTGSTGELFF,TGCGCCAGCAGCTTATCTACAGGGTCTACCGGGGAGCTGTTTTTT
TRBV21-1,.,TRBJ1-3,.,CASSKTGEVSGNTIYF,TGTGCCAGCAGTAAGACAGGGGAAGTCTCTGGAAACACCATATATTTT
TRBV5-1,.,TRBJ2-1,TRBD2,CASSSGLADFNEQFF,TGCGCCAGCAGCTCGGGACTAGCGGATTTCAATGAGCAGTTCTTC
TRBV11-1,.,TRBJ2-3,TRBD2,CASGTSGIIDTQYF,TGTGCCAGCGGGACTAGCGGGATTATAGATACGCAGTATTTT
TRBV7-6,.,TRBJ2-3,TRBD2,CASSSGLAGADTQYF,TGTGCCAGCAGCTCGGGACTAGCGGGAGCAGATACGCAGTATTTT
TRBV27,.,TRBJ1-5,.,CASSLSAGDQPQHF,TGTGCCAGCAGCCTATCCGCTGGTGATCAGCCCCAGCATTTT
TRBV19,.,TRBJ2-5,TRBD2,CASSMWASGEETQYF,TGTGCCAGTAGTATGTGGGCTAGCGGGGAAGAGACCCAGTACTTC
TRBV18,.,TRBJ2-2,TRBD1,CASSPDRGGTGELFF,TGTGCCAGCTCGCCGGACAGGGGCGGAACCGGGGAGCTGTTTTTT
TRBV19,.,TRBJ1-2,TRBD1,CASSIGGRTGGYTF,TGTGCCAGTAGTATAGGAGGACGGACAGGTGGCTACACCTTC
TRBV28,.,TRBJ1-1,TRBD1,CASSSPGTGATEAFF,TGTGCCAGCAGTTCCCCCGGGACAGGGGCCACTGAAGCTTTCTTT
TRBV6-6,.,TRBJ1-6,.,CASSYSIGGRSPLHF,TGTGCCAGCAGTTACTCAATCGGAGGACGATCACCCCTCCACTTT
TRBV30,few,TRBJ2-3,.,CAWSVGVGDSYSTDTQYF,TGTGCCTGGAGTGTAGGAGTGGGGGACTCCTATAGCACAGATACGCAGTATTTT
TRBV6-6,.,TRBJ1-2,TRBD1,CASSYLGQADYGYTF,TGTGCCAGCAGTTACTTAGGACAGGCGGACTATGGCTACACCTTC
TRBV30,.,TRBJ2-5,.,CAWSVSGAAETQYF,TGTGCCTGGAGTGTCTCAGGGGCAGCAGAGACCCAGTACTTC
TRBV11-3,.,TRBJ2-3,TRBD2,CASSPGVTSENTDTQYF,TGTGCCAGCAGCCCTGGAGTGACTAGCGAAAACACAGATACGCAGTATTTT
TRBV6-1,.,TRBJ2-6,.,CASSEITGPSGANVLTF,TGTGCCAGCAGTGAAATTACAGGGCCCTCTGGGGCCAACGTCCTGACTTTC
TRBV19,.,TRBJ2-3,TRBD2,CASSMASGVSTDTQYF,TGTGCCAGTAGTATGGCTAGCGGGGTGAGCACAGATACGCAGTATTTT
TRBV6-5,medium-sized,TRBJ2-1,TRBD2,CASSLGLEGYNEQFF,TGTGCCAGCAGTTTGGGACTAGAGGGGTACAATGAGCAGTTCTTC
TRBV27,.,TRBJ2-1,.,CASSPLDNNEQFF,TGTGCCAGCAGTCCTCTAGATAACAATGAGCAGTTCTTC
TRBV7-8,.,TRBJ2-5,TRBD1,CASSPHRGSGQETQYF,TGTGCCAGCAGCCCACACAGGGGGAGTGGGCAAGAGACCCAGTACTTC
TRBV7-2,.,TRBJ2-1,.,CASSLVMLVGEQFF,TGTGCCAGCAGCTTAGTTATGCTAGTAGGAGAGCAGTTCTTC
TRBV28,once,TRBJ2-3,.,CASSPGQRTDTQYF,TGTGCCAGCAGTCCCGGACAGCGCACAGATACGCAGTATTTT